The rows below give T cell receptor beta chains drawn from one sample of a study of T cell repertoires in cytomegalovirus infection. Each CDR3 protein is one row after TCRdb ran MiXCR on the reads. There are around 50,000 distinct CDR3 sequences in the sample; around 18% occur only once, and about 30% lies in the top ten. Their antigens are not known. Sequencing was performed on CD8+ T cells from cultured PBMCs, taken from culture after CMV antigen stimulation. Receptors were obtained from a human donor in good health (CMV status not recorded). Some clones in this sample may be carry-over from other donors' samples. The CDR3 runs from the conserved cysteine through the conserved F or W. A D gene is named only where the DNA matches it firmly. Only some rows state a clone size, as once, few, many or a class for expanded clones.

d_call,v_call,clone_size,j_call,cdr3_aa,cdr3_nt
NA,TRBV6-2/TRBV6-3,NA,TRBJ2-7,CASSWDGAYEQYF,TGTGCCAGCAGTTGGGACGGGGCCTACGAGCAGTACTTC
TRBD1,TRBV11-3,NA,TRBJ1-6,CASSKRTGTNSPLHF,TGTGCCAGCAGCAAAAGGACAGGGACCAATTCACCCCTCCACTTT
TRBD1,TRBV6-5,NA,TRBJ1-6,CASSYRRDSNSPLHF,TGTGCCAGCAGTTACCGCCGGGACAGTAATTCACCCCTCCACTTT
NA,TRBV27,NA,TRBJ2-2,CASSTPGPGELFF,TGTGCCAGCAGTACCCCTGGCCCCGGGGAGCTGTTTTTT
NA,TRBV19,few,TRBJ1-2,CASSIRPIPTGTGGYTF,TGTGCCAGTAGTATCCGCCCCATACCGACAGGAACCGGTGGCTACACCTTC
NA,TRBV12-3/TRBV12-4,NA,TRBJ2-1,CASRPSGAYNEQFF,TGTGCCAGCCGCCCTTCAGGAGCATACAATGAGCAGTTCTTC
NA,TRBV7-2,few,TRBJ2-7,CASSSSEYEQYF,TGTGCCAGCAGCTCCTCTGAATACGAGCAGTACTTC
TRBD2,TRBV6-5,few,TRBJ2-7,CASSYGGRTSGTYEQYF,TGTGCCAGCAGTTACGGAGGGCGGACTAGCGGCACCTACGAGCAGTACTTC
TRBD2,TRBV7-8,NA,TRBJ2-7,CASSLVTSGTYEQYF,TGTGCCAGCAGCTTAGTGACTAGCGGTACCTACGAGCAGTACTTC
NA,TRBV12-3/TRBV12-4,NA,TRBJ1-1,CASNTKTGMNTEAFF,TGTGCCAGCAACACTAAAACAGGGATGAACACTGAAGCTTTCTTT
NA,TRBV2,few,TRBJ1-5,CASSERPGRLFQPQHF,TGTGCCAGCAGTGAAAGACCGGGACGGCTGTTTCAGCCCCAGCATTTT
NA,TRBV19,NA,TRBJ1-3,CASSIGLLSGNTIYF,TGTGCCAGTAGTATTGGACTCCTCTCTGGAAACACCATATATTTT
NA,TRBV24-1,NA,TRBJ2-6,CATSDLRSGANVLTF,TGTGCCACCAGTGATTTGCGCTCTGGGGCCAACGTCCTGACTTTC
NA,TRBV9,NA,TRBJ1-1,CASSVGVSNTEAFF,TGTGCCAGCAGCGTTGGGGTTTCGAACACTGAAGCTTTCTTT
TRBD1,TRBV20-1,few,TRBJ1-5,CSAPGQGPQPQHF,TGCAGTGCTCCGGGACAGGGGCCTCAGCCCCAGCATTTT
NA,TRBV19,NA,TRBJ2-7,CASSISRDSLIYEQYF,TGTGCCAGTAGTATAAGTCGTGACAGCCTCATCTACGAGCAGTACTTC
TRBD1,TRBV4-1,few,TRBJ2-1,CASSSQGDSYNEQFF,TGCGCCAGCAGCTCCCAGGGGGACTCCTACAATGAGCAGTTCTTC
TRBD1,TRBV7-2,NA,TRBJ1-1,CASSFPGQARNTEAFF,TGTGCCAGCAGCTTTCCGGGACAGGCTCGGAACACTGAAGCTTTCTTT
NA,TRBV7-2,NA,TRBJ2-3,CASSYTDTQYF,TGTGCCAGCAGTTATACAGATACGCAGTATTTT
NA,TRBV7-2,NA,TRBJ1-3,CASSLWSGNTIYF,TGTGCCAGCAGCTTATGGTCTGGAAACACCATATATTTT
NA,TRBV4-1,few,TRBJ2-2,CASSQEGPDGELFF,TGCGCCAGCAGCCAAGAGGGGCCGGACGGGGAGCTGTTTTTT
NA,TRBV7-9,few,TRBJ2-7,CASSLNRPTRGYEQYF,TGTGCCAGCAGCTTGAACCGACCTACCCGAGGCTACGAGCAGTACTTC
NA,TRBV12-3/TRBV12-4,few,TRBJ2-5,CASSLRLRSDYSQETQYF,TGTGCCAGCAGTCTAAGGTTGCGGAGCGACTATTCCCAAGAGACCCAGTACTTC
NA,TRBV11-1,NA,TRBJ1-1,CASSPTGGNTEAFF,TGTGCCAGCAGCCCGACCGGCGGAAACACTGAAGCTTTCTTT
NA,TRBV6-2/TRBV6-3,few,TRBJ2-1,CASSHPEGVVDDEQFF,TGTGCCAGCAGTCACCCCGAGGGAGTGGTCGACGATGAGCAGTTCTTC
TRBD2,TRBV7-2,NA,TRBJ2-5,CASSLLAGTQETQYF,TGTGCCAGCAGCTTATTAGCGGGGACCCAAGAGACCCAGTACTTC
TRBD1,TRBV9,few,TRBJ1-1,CASSVVGQGATEAFF,TGTGCCAGCAGCGTAGTAGGTCAGGGGGCGACTGAAGCTTTCTTT
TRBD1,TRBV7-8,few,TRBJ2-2,CASSSPRGKDTGELFF,TGTGCCAGCAGCTCACCCAGGGGGAAGGACACCGGGGAGCTGTTTTTT
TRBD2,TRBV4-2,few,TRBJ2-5,CASSQEERGGPETQYF,TGTGCCAGCAGCCAAGAGGAGCGGGGGGGCCCGGAGACCCAGTACTTC
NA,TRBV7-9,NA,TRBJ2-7,CASNPPGVYEQYF,TGTGCCAGCAACCCTCCAGGGGTCTACGAGCAGTACTTC
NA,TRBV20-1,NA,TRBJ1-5,CSSSQRLNNQPQHF,TGCAGTTCGTCTCAGAGGCTAAACAATCAGCCCCAGCATTTT
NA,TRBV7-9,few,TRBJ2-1,CASSPPRERSYNEQFF,TGTGCCAGCAGCCCCCCCCGGGAGAGGTCCTACAATGAGCAGTTCTTC
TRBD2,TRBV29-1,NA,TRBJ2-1,CSVEDPREGSVLGNEQFF,TGCAGCGTTGAAGATCCGCGGGAGGGTTCGGTGTTAGGCAATGAGCAGTTCTTC
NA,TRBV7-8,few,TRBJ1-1,CASSPSFSGTEAFF,TGTGCCAGCAGCCCGTCATTTTCTGGCACTGAAGCTTTCTTT
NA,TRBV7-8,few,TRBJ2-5,CASSLPYREIQETQYF,TGTGCCAGCAGCTTACCGTACAGGGAAATCCAAGAGACCCAGTACTTC
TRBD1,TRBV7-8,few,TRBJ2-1,CASSFGDSTPGQFF,TGTGCCAGCAGCTTTGGGGACAGCACCCCGGGGCAGTTCTTC
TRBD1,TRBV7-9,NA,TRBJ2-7,CASSWDSLYEQYF,TGTGCCAGCAGCTGGGACAGCCTTTACGAGCAGTACTTC
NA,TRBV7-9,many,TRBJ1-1,CASSLGVTEAFF,TGTGCCAGCAGCCTTGGGGTCACTGAAGCTTTCTTT
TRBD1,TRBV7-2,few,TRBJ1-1,CASSLKTGHMNTEAFF,TGTGCCAGCAGCCTGAAGACAGGGCATATGAACACTGAAGCTTTCTTT
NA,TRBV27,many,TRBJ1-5,CASSLRNSNQPQHF,TGTGCCAGCAGTTTGAGGAATAGCAATCAGCCCCAGCATTTT
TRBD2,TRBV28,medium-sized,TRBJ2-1,CASSFEAGAGYNEQFF,TGTGCCAGCAGTTTCGAGGCGGGAGCCGGTTACAATGAGCAGTTCTTC
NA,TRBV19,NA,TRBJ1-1,CASSILVGRQVFF,TGTGCCAGTAGTATTTTAGTGGGCCGGCAAGTTTTCTTT
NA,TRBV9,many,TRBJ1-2,CASSPSGGSGGYTF,TGTGCCAGCAGCCCCAGTGGGGGTTCGGGAGGCTACACCTTC
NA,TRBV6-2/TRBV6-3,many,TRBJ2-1,CASSGGTGSYNEQFF,TGTGCCAGCAGTGGGGGGACTGGCTCCTACAATGAGCAGTTCTTC
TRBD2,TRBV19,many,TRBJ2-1,CASSIGASGSGRAYNEQFF,TGTGCCAGTAGTATTGGGGCTAGCGGGAGCGGTCGGGCCTACAATGAGCAGTTCTTC
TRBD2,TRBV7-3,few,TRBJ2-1,CASSSPETSARYNEQFF,TGTGCCAGCAGCTCCCCCGAGACTAGCGCCAGATACAATGAGCAGTTCTTC
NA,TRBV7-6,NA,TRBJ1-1,CASSLGTGTNTEAFF,TGTGCCAGCAGCTTGGGAACAGGTACGAACACTGAAGCTTTCTTT
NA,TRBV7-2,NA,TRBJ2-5,CASSLERRAQYF,TGTGCCAGCAGCCTCGAGAGGAGGGCCCAGTACTTC
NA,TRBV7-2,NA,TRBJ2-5,CASSLVGDQETQYF,TGTGCCAGCAGCTTGGTCGGGGATCAAGAGACCCAGTACTTC
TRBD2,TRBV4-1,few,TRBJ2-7,CASSPGLAYEQYF,TGCGCCAGCAGCCCGGGACTAGCCTACGAGCAGTACTTC
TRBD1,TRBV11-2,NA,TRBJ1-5,CASSPWGRGRGVSQPQHF,TGTGCCAGCAGCCCCTGGGGCAGGGGGCGCGGAGTGAGTCAGCCCCAGCATTTT
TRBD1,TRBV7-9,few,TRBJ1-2,CASSPSQGGYTF,TGTGCCAGCAGCCCCTCACAGGGGGGCTACACCTTC
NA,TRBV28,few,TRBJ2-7,CASRAVSSYEQYF,TGTGCCAGCAGAGCTGTGAGTTCCTACGAGCAGTACTTC
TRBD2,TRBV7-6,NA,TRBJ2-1,CASSERDHLNEQFF,TGTGCCAGCAGCGAGCGGGACCACCTTAATGAGCAGTTCTTC
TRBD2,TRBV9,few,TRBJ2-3,CASDPGLVGVTDTQYF,TGTGCCAGCGATCCGGGACTAGTCGGGGTCACAGATACGCAGTATTTT
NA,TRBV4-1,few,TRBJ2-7,CASSQGRGANYEQYF,TGCGCCAGCAGCCAAGGACGGGGGGCTAATTACGAGCAGTACTTC
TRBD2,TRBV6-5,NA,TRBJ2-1,CASSQSTSGNEQFF,TGTGCCAGTTCTCAATCGACTAGCGGTAATGAGCAGTTCTTC